The T cell receptor (beta chain) under discussion was sequenced for a study of T cell responses to AZD1222 COVID-19 vaccine listed by TCRdb under 2021. A note on the overall study: A total of approximately 240 trial participants underwent TCR sequencing, of whom 207 had received two doses of AZD1222 and around 26 had received two doses of the MenACWY control vaccine. Trial participants were enrolled by age into subgroups of 18-55, 56-69 and 70-plus years, and roughly 150, 30 and 60 TCR-sequenced participants, respectively, were included in these subgroups. Study-wide findings and limitations: Vaccine-associated CD4 TCRs spanned the whole spike protein, with dominant responses in regions 160-218 and 743-854. Because no day 14 peak-response samples were available, the repertoires could be characterized only after the peak T cell response. Only five or six AZD1222 recipients were SARS-CoV-2 seropositive at baseline, limiting conclusions about previously exposed vaccinees. In the small 56-69-year group, the increase in depth fell short of significance, most likely because of low power. After two AZD1222 doses, both the breadth and the depth of spike-specific TCRs were significantly higher than at day 0 and than in MenACWY recipients. Reportedly, close to half of the unique spike-specific TCRs recognized epitopes lying outside the regions that are mutated in the B.1.351 and B.1.1.7 variants. Participants were mostly white British, with more females than males. The authors suggested clonal diversity may have been underestimated.

This clone has just a few counts. Which antigen it targets is not known. No quality values exist for individual bases; no much larger clone is one base distant. V sheds 1 base and J sheds 5 bases, leaving 6 bases between their ends. The CDR3 starts with the cysteine, ends with the phenylalanine, and has 13 residues. CDR3 DNA only is kept here, 39 bases in frame from base 1. From a lookup of the germline V gene (reference sequence), CDR1 and CDR2 are SGHNT and YYREEE. The CDR3 regions of human TCRbeta chains were analyzed by immunosequencing. The authors' pipeline ran thus. Repertoire TCRs were checked for matches against a reference library of SARS-CoV-2-specific TCRs that had been generated using the MIRA antigen-specificity platform. Breadth meant the fraction of unique TCRs that were SARS-CoV-2-associated, whereas depth meant the fraction of total T cells that were SARS-CoV-2-associated. Using the MIRA data, each spike-specific TCR was assigned both to the spike region to which the TCR was reactive and to a CD4 or CD8 class. Log10-transformed breadth and depth values were compared by one-way ANOVA with Sidak's multiple comparisons tests. This immuneACCESS table, as held by TCRdb, lists in-frame sequences with V and J called but not all clones. Of the missing ones, under half trace to an unresolved V gene in checked studies; the others have no known cause. Clone size and the V and J calls come from that table; the DNA yielded D and trimming. The sample table lists 95,000 or so clones, just over 90% of them with a count of one. Of the sample, 6.5% to 8.5% falls within the top ten clones.

The intended sense of this specimen's time point label: about 28 days (+/-7) after the second vaccine dose. AZD1222 recipients given second doses at about 4 weeks or at about 12 weeks were pooled, since spike-specific TCR depth and breadth were not found to differ between the two schedules. Vaccinee samples were obtained from the UK trials COV001 and COV002, which included a single-blind randomized controlled phase 2/3 trial of AZD1222 (ChAdOx1 nCoV-19) in healthy adults. For TCRbeta chain sequencing, PBMC samples from trial participants were taken at day 0 and at day 28 after the second dose. Sequencing was performed on peripheral blood, taken 28 days after the second AZD1222 dose. The V and J genes are TRBV5-4 and TRBJ1-4, with the D gene not confidently named. The sequence derives from an adult who received the AZD1222 COVID-19 vaccine. For the CDR3, the sequence is CASSLSVNEKLFF. The sequence in DNA is TGTGCCAGCAGCTTGTCAGTCAATGAAAAACTGTTTTTT.